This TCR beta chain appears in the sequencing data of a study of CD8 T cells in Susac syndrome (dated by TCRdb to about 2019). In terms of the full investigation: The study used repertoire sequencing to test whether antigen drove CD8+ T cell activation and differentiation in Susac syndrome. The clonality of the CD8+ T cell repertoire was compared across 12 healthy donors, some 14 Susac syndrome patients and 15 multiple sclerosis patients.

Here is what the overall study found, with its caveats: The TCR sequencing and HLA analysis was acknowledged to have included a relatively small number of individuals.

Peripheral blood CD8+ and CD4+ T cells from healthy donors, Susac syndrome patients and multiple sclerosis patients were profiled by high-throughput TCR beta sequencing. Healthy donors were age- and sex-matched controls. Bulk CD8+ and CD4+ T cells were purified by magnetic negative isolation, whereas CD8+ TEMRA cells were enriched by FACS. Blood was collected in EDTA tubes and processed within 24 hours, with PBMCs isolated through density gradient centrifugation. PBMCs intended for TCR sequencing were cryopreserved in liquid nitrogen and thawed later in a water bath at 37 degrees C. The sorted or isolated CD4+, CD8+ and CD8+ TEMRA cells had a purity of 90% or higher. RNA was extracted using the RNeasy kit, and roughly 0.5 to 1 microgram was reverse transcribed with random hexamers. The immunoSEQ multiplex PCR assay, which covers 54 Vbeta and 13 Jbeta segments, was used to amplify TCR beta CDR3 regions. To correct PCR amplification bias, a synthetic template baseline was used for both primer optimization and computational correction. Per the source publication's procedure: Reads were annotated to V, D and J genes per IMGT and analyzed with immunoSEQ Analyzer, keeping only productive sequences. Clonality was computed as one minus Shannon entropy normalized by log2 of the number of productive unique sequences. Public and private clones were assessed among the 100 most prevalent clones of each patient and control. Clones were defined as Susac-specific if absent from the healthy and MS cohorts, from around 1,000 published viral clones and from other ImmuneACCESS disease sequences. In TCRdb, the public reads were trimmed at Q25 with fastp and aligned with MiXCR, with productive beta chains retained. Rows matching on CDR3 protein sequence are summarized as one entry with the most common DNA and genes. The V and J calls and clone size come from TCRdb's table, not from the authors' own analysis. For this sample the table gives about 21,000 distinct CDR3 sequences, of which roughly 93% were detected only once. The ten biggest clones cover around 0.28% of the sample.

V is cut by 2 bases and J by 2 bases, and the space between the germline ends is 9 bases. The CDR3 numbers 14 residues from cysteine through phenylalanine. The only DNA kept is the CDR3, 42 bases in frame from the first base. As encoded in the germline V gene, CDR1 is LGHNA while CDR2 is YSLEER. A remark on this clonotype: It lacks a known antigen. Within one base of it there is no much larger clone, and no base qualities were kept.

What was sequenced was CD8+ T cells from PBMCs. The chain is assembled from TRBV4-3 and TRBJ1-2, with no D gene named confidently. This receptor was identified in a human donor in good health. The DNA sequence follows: TGCGCCAGCAGCCAATATGGTGAAAACTATGGCTACACCTTC. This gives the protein CASSQYGENYGYTF.